Listed below are T cell receptor beta chains from one sample, sequenced in a study of tumor-infiltrating lymphocytes in primary liver carcinoma. Via MiXCR, TCRdb re-called the multiplex PCR reads, giving one row per CDR3 protein. The repertoire holds 100,000 to 150,000 distinct CDR3 sequences, with around 64% as singletons. The sequencing sample was made of liver tumor tissue from sampling region 3. These receptors all stem from a woman aged 55-70 years with primary liver carcinoma and hepatitis B virus infection. The CDR3 runs from the conserved cysteine through the conserved F or W. Fields, in order: J gene, V gene, D gene, clone size, CDR3 DNA, CDR3 protein. D genes are given only for firm matches. Some rows mark clone size as missing; the rest say once, few, many or name a class of expanded clone.

j_call: TRBJ1-1
v_call: TRBV6-5
d_call: TRBD1
clone_size: few
cdr3_nt: TGTGCCGGCAGTTATGGACAGGGAGGAACTGAAGTTTTCTTT
cdr3_aa: CAGSYGQGGTEVFF

j_call: TRBJ2-7
v_call: TRBV7-8
d_call: -
clone_size: many
cdr3_nt: TGTGCCAGCAGCTTAGGAGGGGCTCGCTCCTACGAGCAGTACTTC
cdr3_aa: CASSLGGARSYEQYF

j_call: TRBJ2-5
v_call: TRBV4-1
d_call: -
clone_size: many
cdr3_nt: TGCGCCAGCAGCCAAGGAGGTTTAGGGCCGTACCAAGAGACCCAGTACTTC
cdr3_aa: CASSQGGLGPYQETQYF

j_call: TRBJ2-1
v_call: TRBV5-1
d_call: -
clone_size: -
cdr3_nt: TGCGCCAGCAGCTTGGGGGAAATTGAGCAGTTCTTC
cdr3_aa: CASSLGEIEQFF

j_call: TRBJ1-6
v_call: TRBV5-1
d_call: -
clone_size: -
cdr3_nt: TGCGCCAGCAGGGGCTCCTATAATTCACCCTTCCACTTT
cdr3_aa: CASRGSYNSPFHF

j_call: TRBJ2-5
v_call: TRBV7-8
d_call: -
clone_size: -
cdr3_nt: TGTGCCAGTAGCTCCCAGAACAAACTGTACGAGACCCAGTACTTC
cdr3_aa: CASSSQNKLYETQYF

j_call: TRBJ2-3
v_call: TRBV11-2
d_call: -
clone_size: -
cdr3_nt: TGTGCTAGCAGCCCGGCCTCCAGGGACAAAGGAACAGATACGCAGTATTTT
cdr3_aa: CASSPASRDKGTDTQYF

j_call: TRBJ1-1
v_call: TRBV4-1
d_call: -
clone_size: -
cdr3_nt: TGCGCCAGCAGCCAACTTCCGTTAATTCGTGTTTTCTTT
cdr3_aa: CASSQLPLIRVFF

j_call: TRBJ2-1
v_call: TRBV29-1
d_call: -
clone_size: once
cdr3_nt: TGCAGCGTTGGTGAGGCAGTAGGTGAACAGTTCTTC
cdr3_aa: CSVGEAVGEQFF

j_call: TRBJ2-3
v_call: TRBV29-1
d_call: -
clone_size: -
cdr3_nt: TGCGGCGTTGAAGGGGGGAAAAATGTAGATACGCAGTATTTT
cdr3_aa: CGVEGGKNVDTQYF

j_call: TRBJ2-2
v_call: TRBV19
d_call: TRBD1
clone_size: -
cdr3_nt: TGTACCAGCAGTCCCCGGGACAGCGGGGAGCTGTTTTTT
cdr3_aa: CTSSPRDSGELFF

j_call: TRBJ2-7
v_call: TRBV12-3/TRBV12-4
d_call: -
clone_size: many
cdr3_nt: TGTGCCAGCAGTTTGGGCACAGGGTCCTACGGGCAGTACTTC
cdr3_aa: CASSLGTGSYGQYF

j_call: TRBJ2-7
v_call: TRBV11-2
d_call: TRBD2
clone_size: -
cdr3_nt: TGTGCCAGCATCCTACTGGCGGGAGCCGCTCAACTTTTCTACGAGCAGTATTTC
cdr3_aa: CASILLAGAAQLFYEQYF

j_call: TRBJ2-1
v_call: TRBV6-1
d_call: -
clone_size: -
cdr3_nt: TGTGCCAGCAGTCATGGGCTGAGGCGAGACCGCAATGGGCAGTTCTTC
cdr3_aa: CASSHGLRRDRNGQFF

j_call: TRBJ2-6
v_call: TRBV11-1
d_call: -
clone_size: -
cdr3_nt: TGTGCCAGTGGCCCCTCGGGGGCTGGGACCAACGTCCTGACTTTC
cdr3_aa: CASGPSGAGTNVLTF

j_call: TRBJ2-3
v_call: TRBV7-2
d_call: TRBD2
clone_size: few
cdr3_nt: TGTGCCAGCAGCGACCCGGGACTAGCGGGATTTGGGGATACGCAGTATTTT
cdr3_aa: CASSDPGLAGFGDTQYF

j_call: TRBJ2-3
v_call: TRBV6-5
d_call: TRBD2
clone_size: once
cdr3_nt: TGTGCCAGCAGTTACCGGGGACTAGCGGCCAGGGGTACGCAGTATTTC
cdr3_aa: CASSYRGLAARGTQYF

j_call: TRBJ1-2
v_call: TRBV29-1
d_call: TRBD1
clone_size: few
cdr3_nt: TGCAGCGTTGATGAACAGGGGGTGCATGGCTACACCTTC
cdr3_aa: CSVDEQGVHGYTF

j_call: TRBJ2-1
v_call: TRBV12-3/TRBV12-4
d_call: -
clone_size: -
cdr3_nt: TGTGCCAGCAGCTGGAGTAGGACGCAGTTCTTC
cdr3_aa: CASSWSRTQFF

j_call: TRBJ2-4
v_call: TRBV6-5
d_call: TRBD1
clone_size: -
cdr3_nt: TGTGCCAGCAGTCCCATACCAATCCTTTCAGGGGGCCTGGCCAAAAACATTCAGTACTTC
cdr3_aa: CASSPIPILSGGLAKNIQYF

j_call: TRBJ2-5
v_call: TRBV12-3/TRBV12-4
d_call: -
clone_size: many
cdr3_nt: TGTGCCAGCAGTTTAGAGAGGGGGGGAGGTCTGGGGGAGACCCAGTACTTC
cdr3_aa: CASSLERGGGLGETQYF

j_call: TRBJ1-6
v_call: TRBV28
d_call: -
clone_size: -
cdr3_nt: TGTGCCAGCGTTGCAGGAGGGTCAGGCTCCTATAATTCACCCCTCCACTTT
cdr3_aa: CASVAGGSGSYNSPLHF

j_call: TRBJ2-5
v_call: TRBV24-1
d_call: -
clone_size: -
cdr3_nt: TGTGCCACCAGTGAGCCGGCGGATCCCGAGACCCAGTACTTC
cdr3_aa: CATSEPADPETQYF

j_call: TRBJ2-7
v_call: TRBV4-2
d_call: TRBD2
clone_size: -
cdr3_nt: TGTGCTAGCAGCCAAAGGGATGGACTAGCGCGTTCCTACGAGCAGTACTTC
cdr3_aa: CASSQRDGLARSYEQYF

j_call: TRBJ2-3
v_call: TRBV6-1
d_call: -
clone_size: -
cdr3_nt: TGTGCCAACAGTAAGCAGGGAGGCACAGATATGCAGTATTTT
cdr3_aa: CANSKQGGTDMQYF

j_call: TRBJ2-7
v_call: TRBV11-2
d_call: -
clone_size: -
cdr3_nt: TGTGTCAGCAACTTAGAGCCTAACGGGAGCGGCGAGCAGTACTTC
cdr3_aa: CVSNLEPNGSGEQYF

j_call: TRBJ1-2
v_call: TRBV11-2
d_call: -
clone_size: -
cdr3_nt: TGTGCCAGCAGCTTAGCAATACATGGAGATGGTGGCTACGCCTTC
cdr3_aa: CASSLAIHGDGGYAF

j_call: TRBJ1-5
v_call: TRBV6-5
d_call: TRBD1
clone_size: many
cdr3_nt: TGTGCCAGCAGACGCTCAGGGGGCGAAAATCAGCCCCAGCATTTT
cdr3_aa: CASRRSGGENQPQHF

j_call: TRBJ1-5
v_call: TRBV7-4
d_call: -
clone_size: many
cdr3_nt: TGTGCCAGCAGCTTTTCCGGGCGCAATCAGCCCCAGCATTTT
cdr3_aa: CASSFSGRNQPQHF

j_call: TRBJ2-1
v_call: TRBV4-2
d_call: TRBD2
clone_size: many
cdr3_nt: TGTGCCAGCAGCCCTTCCGGGACTAGCGGCAATGAGCAGTTCTTC
cdr3_aa: CASSPSGTSGNEQFF

j_call: TRBJ2-1
v_call: TRBV28
d_call: -
clone_size: once
cdr3_nt: TGTGCCAGCAGGCGCGGCGGAGCCCTCAATGAGCAGTCCTTC
cdr3_aa: CASRRGGALNEQSF

j_call: TRBJ2-5
v_call: TRBV5-1
d_call: -
clone_size: -
cdr3_nt: TGCGCCAGCAGCTTGGCCGGGATAGGGGTGAAGGAGACCCAGTACTTC
cdr3_aa: CASSLAGIGVKETQYF

j_call: TRBJ1-2
v_call: TRBV28
d_call: -
clone_size: many
cdr3_nt: TGTGCCAGCACGGAGGGTGGTCGCTATGGCTACACCTTC
cdr3_aa: CASTEGGRYGYTF

j_call: TRBJ2-4
v_call: TRBV11-2
d_call: -
clone_size: -
cdr3_nt: TGTGCCAGTTCACTAGAGTCCAAGAACGTTCAGTGCTTC
cdr3_aa: CASSLESKNVQCF

j_call: TRBJ2-7
v_call: TRBV6-5
d_call: -
clone_size: -
cdr3_nt: TGTACCAGCAGCCAGGGGACCGAGGAGTACTTC
cdr3_aa: CTSSQGTEEYF

j_call: TRBJ1-3
v_call: TRBV11-2
d_call: -
clone_size: -
cdr3_nt: TGTGCCAGCGGCCAGACAGCCACCTCTGGAAACGCCATATATTTT
cdr3_aa: CASGQTATSGNAIYF

j_call: TRBJ2-6
v_call: TRBV11-2
d_call: -
clone_size: -
cdr3_nt: TGTGGCAGCAGCTTGCCGGAACAGGGCCTCTCTGGGGCCAACGTCCTGGCTTTC
cdr3_aa: CGSSLPEQGLSGANVLAF

j_call: TRBJ2-2
v_call: TRBV7-3
d_call: -
clone_size: -
cdr3_nt: TGTGCCGGCAGCTTAAGTCCTCTTCGGGAGCTGTTTTTT
cdr3_aa: CAGSLSPLRELFF

j_call: TRBJ1-1
v_call: TRBV11-3
d_call: -
clone_size: -
cdr3_nt: TGTGCTAGCAGCTTAAAGGGGGGGACTGATGCTTTCTTT
cdr3_aa: CASSLKGGTDAFF

j_call: TRBJ2-7
v_call: TRBV28
d_call: TRBD1
clone_size: once
cdr3_nt: TGTGCCAGCAGTTCGCACGGGACAGGGGGATCCAACGAGCAGTACTTC
cdr3_aa: CASSSHGTGGSNEQYF

j_call: TRBJ2-5
v_call: TRBV30
d_call: TRBD1
clone_size: few
cdr3_nt: TGTGCCTGGGGGGACCTACAGGGGTTCGCGGAGACCCAGTGCTTC
cdr3_aa: CAWGDLQGFAETQCF

j_call: TRBJ1-5
v_call: TRBV5-4
d_call: -
clone_size: many
cdr3_nt: TGTGCCAGCAGCTCCCGGGGGGATGAGCCCCAGCATTTT
cdr3_aa: CASSSRGDEPQHF

j_call: TRBJ2-2
v_call: TRBV4-1
d_call: -
clone_size: many
cdr3_nt: TGCGCCAGCAGCCAAGATACCTTGACCGGGGAGCTGTTTTTT
cdr3_aa: CASSQDTLTGELFF

j_call: TRBJ2-7
v_call: TRBV6-1
d_call: -
clone_size: many
cdr3_nt: TGTGCCAGCAGCCATCCCGCCTACGAGCAGTACTTC
cdr3_aa: CASSHPAYEQYF

j_call: TRBJ2-1
v_call: TRBV12-3/TRBV12-4
d_call: -
clone_size: many
cdr3_nt: TGTGCCAGCGTTCGCAACAATGAGCAGTTCTTC
cdr3_aa: CASVRNNEQFF

j_call: TRBJ1-6
v_call: TRBV4-1
d_call: -
clone_size: -
cdr3_nt: TGCGCCAGCAGCCAAGATGCTTCCGGGACAAGGAACTCACCCCTCCACTTT
cdr3_aa: CASSQDASGTRNSPLHF

j_call: TRBJ2-1
v_call: TRBV19
d_call: -
clone_size: -
cdr3_nt: TGTGCCAGTAGTACTCACAATGAGCAGTTCTTC
cdr3_aa: CASSTHNEQFF

j_call: TRBJ2-3
v_call: TRBV19
d_call: -
clone_size: -
cdr3_nt: TGTGCCAGTAACCGATCCGGGGGAGATACGCAGTATTTT
cdr3_aa: CASNRSGGDTQYF

j_call: TRBJ2-5
v_call: TRBV5-1
d_call: TRBD2
clone_size: few
cdr3_nt: TGCGCCAGCGGTTGGGGACTAGCCCCGAAGACCCAGTACTTC
cdr3_aa: CASGWGLAPKTQYF

j_call: TRBJ2-7
v_call: TRBV5-1
d_call: TRBD2
clone_size: -
cdr3_nt: TGCGCCAGCAGCTTTAGCGGGAGTGGGAACGAGCACTACTTC
cdr3_aa: CASSFSGSGNEHYF

j_call: TRBJ2-7
v_call: TRBV10-2
d_call: TRBD2
clone_size: many
cdr3_nt: TGCGCCAGCAGTGGGACTAGCGGGTACGAGCAGTACTTC
cdr3_aa: CASSGTSGYEQYF

j_call: TRBJ2-1
v_call: TRBV11-3
d_call: -
clone_size: -
cdr3_nt: TGTGCCAGCAACTTAGAAGGGAATGACCAGTTCTTC
cdr3_aa: CASNLEGNDQFF

j_call: TRBJ2-7
v_call: TRBV6-6
d_call: -
clone_size: -
cdr3_nt: TGTGCCAGCATCAGGACAAGGGACTCCCACGAGCAGTACTTC
cdr3_aa: CASIRTRDSHEQYF

j_call: TRBJ1-2
v_call: TRBV4-1
d_call: -
clone_size: -
cdr3_nt: TGCACCAGCAGCCAAGATCTCGAGGGGTTTACCTATGACTACACCTTC
cdr3_aa: CTSSQDLEGFTYDYTF